This T cell receptor (beta chain) was captured by sequencing in a study of glioma-infiltrating T cells after dendritic cell vaccination. The length of the CDR3 is 15 residues. The germline CDR1 and CDR2 sequences are SGHRS and YFSETQ. J gave up 4 bases and V 3 bases, and 5 bases lay outside the gene matches. Sequenced by immunoSEQ multiplex PCR; TCRdb stores in-frame clones only, minus some. The sample lists tens of thousands of clones; over 75% were seen once. This material consisted of blood, taken before dendritic cell vaccination. The rearrangement links TRBV5-1 to TRBJ2-5; 11 positions match TRBD2. The receptor's source is a human donor with glioblastoma. DNA of the CDR3: TGCGCCAGCAGCTCGACTAGCGGGGAGGGAGAGACCCAGTACTTC. Its protein is CASSSTSGEGETQYF.